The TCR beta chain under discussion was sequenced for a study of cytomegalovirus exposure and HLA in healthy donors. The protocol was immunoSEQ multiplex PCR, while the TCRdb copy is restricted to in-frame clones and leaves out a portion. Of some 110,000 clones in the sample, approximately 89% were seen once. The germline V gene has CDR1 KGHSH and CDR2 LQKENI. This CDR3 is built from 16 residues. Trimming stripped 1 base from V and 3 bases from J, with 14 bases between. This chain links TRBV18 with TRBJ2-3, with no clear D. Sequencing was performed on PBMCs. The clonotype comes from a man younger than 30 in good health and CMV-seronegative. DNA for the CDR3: TGTGCCAGCTCACCACGGGCTACGGCTGGAACAGATACGCAGTATTTT. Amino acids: CASSPRATAGTDTQYF.